A single sample is the source of the 8 T cell receptor beta chains below, sequenced in a study of T cell repertoires and HLA-DP antigens. Repertoires were generated with immunoSEQ multiplex PCR, while TCRdb's copy carries only in-frame clones and drops some. Of 90,000 to 130,000 clones listed, 90% to 95% are singletons. Their target antigens are unknown. Input material: CD4+ T cells from PBMCs. The receptors come from a woman between 18 and 30 years old in good health and CMV-seronegative.

This clone was observed once. This chain joins TRBV5-1 and TRBJ1-1; weak D call: TRBD1 (5 bases). Germline CDR1 reads SGHRS; CDR2 reads YFSETQ. Trimming cost V 1 base and J 1 base, with 11 bases left between them. There are 15 residues in the CDR3. DNA of the CDR3: TGCGCCAGCAGCTTGATGGCAGGGCAGAACACTGAAGCTTTCTTT. Protein sequence: CASSLMAGQNTEAFF.

The chain recombines TRBV11-3 with TRBJ2-7; perhaps TRBD2 as D (6 bases). The germline V gene encodes CDR1 SGHNT and CDR2 YENEEA. V was pared by 6 bases and J by 2 bases, with 11 bases between. The CDR3 contains 13 residues. Here the CDR3 reads CASSSGRAYEQYF. The CDR3 DNA follows: TGTGCCAGCAGTAGCGGACGGGCCTACGAGCAGTACTTC. Looking up the rest from reference TRBV11-3 and TRBJ2-7 gives the full variable domain: EAGVVQSPRYKIIEKKQPVAFWCNPISGHNTLYWYLQNLGQGPELLIRYENEEAVDDSQLPKDRFSAERLKGVDSTLKIQPAELGDSAVYLCASSSGRAYEQYFGPGTRLTVT.

J is TRBJ2-7 and V is TRBV19; 8 bases agree with TRBD2. V lost 3 bases to trimming and J lost 3 bases; unmatched junction nucleotides: 7. The CDR3 has 15 residues. CDR1 is LNHDA, CDR2 SQIVND, per germline (reference sequence). This chain's CDR3 is CASSIRAGGFYEQYF. The CDR3 region has the DNA TGTGCCAGTAGTATCAGGGCGGGGGGCTTCTACGAGCAGTACTTC.

The V and J genes are TRBV6-6 and TRBJ2-7; 7 positions match TRBD2. Germline CDR1 is MNHNY and CDR2 is SVGAGI (reference sequence). Losses at the gene ends were 0 bases for V and 2 bases for J; bases not matched to a gene: 7. This CDR3 has 16 residues. DNA for the CDR3: TGTGCCAGCAGTTACTCGATAATGGGGGGGACCTACGAGCAGTACTTC. Amino acid sequence: CASSYSIMGGTYEQYF.

The rearrangement uses TRBV25-1 and TRBJ1-2, with 7 positions matching TRBD1. The V gene end was trimmed by 6 bases and the J gene end by 4 bases; junction bases not matched to a gene: 5. Per germline, CDR1 MGHDK and CDR2 SYGVNS. The CDR3 is made up of 13 amino acids. The CDR3 nucleotides are TGTGCCAGCAGGGGACAGCTGCTCTATGGCTACACCTTC. Protein product: CASRGQLLYGYTF.

The chain is built from TRBV12-5 and TRBJ1-1; D is undetermined. CDR1 LGHNT and CDR2 FRNRAP come from the germline V gene. The CDR3 is made up of 13 amino acids. The V and J ends lost 8 bases and 7 bases respectively, with 17 bases between them. The CDR3 region has the DNA TGTGCTAGTTGCGTGAGGGAAAGTGGTGAAGCTTTCTTT. Its translation is CASCVRESGEAFF. Combining the CDR3 with reference TRBV12-5 and TRBJ1-1 gives the whole variable domain DARVTQTPRHKVTEMGQEVTMRCQPILGHNTVFWYRQTMMQGLELLAYFRNRAPLDDSGMPKDRFSAEMPDATLATLKIQPSEPRDSAVYFCASCVRESGEAFFGQGTRLTVV.

J is TRBJ1-2 and V is TRBV6-5; possible D gene TRBD1, 6 bases. This CDR3 has 14 amino acids. V was pared by 7 bases and J by 2 bases, with 14 bases between. Per the germline V gene, CDR1 is MNHEY and CDR2 is SVGAGI. In nucleotides, the CDR3 is TGTGCCAGCAACTCAGGGGCGCGAAACTATGGCTACACCTTC. It specifies CASNSGARNYGYTF.

The chain joins TRBV15 to TRBJ2-4; possible D gene TRBD2, 6 bases. CDR1 is LNHNV and CDR2 is YYDKDF in the germline V gene (reference sequence). Trimming cost V 4 bases and J 0 bases, with 28 bases left between them. This CDR3 is 21 amino acids long. The CDR3 is CATSKAPGGGTEGIAKNIQYF. As DNA, the CDR3 is TGTGCCACCAGCAAAGCCCCCGGTGGGGGGACCGAAGGAATAGCCAAAAACATTCAGTACTTC. Based on the CDR3 plus reference TRBV15 and TRBJ2-4, the full variable domain is DAMVIQNPRYQVTQFGKPVTLSCSQTLNHNVMYWYQQKSSQAPKLLFHYYDKDFNNEADTPDNFQSRRPNTSFCFLDIRSPGLGDTAMYLCATSKAPGGGTEGIAKNIQYFGAGTRLSVL.